These 2 T cell receptor beta chains originate from one sample sequenced in a study of T cell responses to AZD1222 COVID-19 vaccine. Clones were sequenced by immunoSEQ multiplex PCR, and TCRdb holds only the in-frame ones, with some missing. The sample lists over 150,000 clones, approximately 87% occurring once. The sequencing here drew on peripheral blood, taken on day 0 of MenACWY control vaccination. These receptors originate from an adult in good health.

This clone has a single count. The chain carries TRBV5-1 and TRBJ2-5; D remains unclear. Trimming pared 7 bases from V and 4 bases from J, leaving 14 bases between. Germline-derived CDR1 and CDR2 are SGHRS and YFSETQ. This CDR3 comprises 13 residues. The CDR3 protein is CASGFGFLETQYF. DNA for the CDR3: TGCGCCAGCGGTTTCGGCTTTTTAGAGACCCAGTACTTC.

The chain carries TRBV29-1 and TRBJ2-1; 10 bases map to TRBD2. Germline assignment: CDR1 SQVTM and CDR2 ANQGSEA. This CDR3 is built from 14 residues. V was pared by 6 bases and J by 7 bases, with 9 bases of the junction left unmatched. The CDR3, as DNA: TGCAGCGTGTCCCTAGCGGGAGTTCGTAATGAGCAGTTCTTC. Amino acid sequence: CSVSLAGVRNEQFF.